Listed here is a single T cell receptor (beta chain). Its specificity is not known. CDR1 is SGDLS, CDR2 YYNGEE, per germline. V was clipped by 0 bases and J by 11 bases; unmatched bases: 7. This CDR3 spans 15 amino acids. MiXCR was run by TCRdb on the RT-PCR reads, yielding one entry per CDR3 protein. The sample lists about 800,000 distinct CDR3 sequences, around 20% occurring once. These data are taken from a study of response to subunit inactivated influenza vaccine. General study findings and limits: Each seasonal influenza vaccination recruits few new T cells, the authors suggested.

V is TRBV9 and J is TRBJ2-1, with 11 bases identical to TRBD2. The source of this sequence is a man between 45 and 60 years old who received an inactivated influenza vaccine. Sequenced material: PBMCs from blood, taken about 5 days after vaccination. CDR3 bases: TGTGCCAGCAGCGTAGGCTTAGCGGGAGGGGACCAGCAGTTCTTC. It encodes CASSVGLAGGDQQFF.